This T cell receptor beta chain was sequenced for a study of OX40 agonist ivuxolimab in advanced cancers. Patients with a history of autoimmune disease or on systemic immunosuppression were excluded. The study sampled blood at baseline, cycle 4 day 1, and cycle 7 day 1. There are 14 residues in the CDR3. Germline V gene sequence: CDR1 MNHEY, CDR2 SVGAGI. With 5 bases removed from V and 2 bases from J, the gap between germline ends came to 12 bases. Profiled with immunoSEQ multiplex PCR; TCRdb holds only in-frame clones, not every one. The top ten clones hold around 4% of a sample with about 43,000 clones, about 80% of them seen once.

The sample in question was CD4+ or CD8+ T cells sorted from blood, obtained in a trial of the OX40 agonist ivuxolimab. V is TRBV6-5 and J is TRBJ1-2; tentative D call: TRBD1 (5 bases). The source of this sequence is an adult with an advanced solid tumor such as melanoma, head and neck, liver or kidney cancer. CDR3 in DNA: TGTGCCAGCAGTCCCGGGACTACCAACTATGGCTACACCTTC. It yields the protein CASSPGTTNYGYTF.